The entry below gives a single T cell receptor (beta chain) sequence along with its context. The target antigen is unknown. This sample was taken from a study of molecular identifiers for immune sequencing clone quantification. Study results and caveats: Underestimation of highly expanded clone sizes could arise where identical TCR molecules share a barcode.

CDR1 is LNHNV and CDR2 is YYDKDF in the germline V gene (reference sequence). The CDR3 sequence is 16 residues long. The V and J ends lost 2 bases and 5 bases respectively, with 18 bases between them. TCRdb re-called the PCR reads through MiXCR, storing one row per CDR3 protein. The table lists around 86,000 distinct CDR3 sequences, 15% to 20% of them singletons. The source is a human donor in good health. Some libraries in this study had Jurkat cell RNA spiked in. Sequencing used naive CD8+ T cells from blood, with Jurkat cell RNA spiked in. Described subset: FACS-sorted CD8+CD4-CCR7+CD45RA+ naive T cells. This chain joins TRBV15 and TRBJ1-1; TRBD1 might be the D (5 bases). The CDR3 sequence is CATSRFSWGAGTEAFF. DNA for the CDR3: TGTGCCACCAGCAGATTTTCATGGGGCGCAGGGACTGAAGCTTTCTTT.